The present T cell receptor beta chain was sequenced within a study of blood T cells in healthy people across ages. Study-wide context: For every two T cells, template switching captured about one barcoded beta molecule.

This clonotype was seen a handful of times. The germline V and J ends were trimmed by 5 bases and 1 base, with 9 bases remaining between them. The CDR3 length is 13 residues. Germline loops: CDR1 SEHNR, CDR2 FQNEAQ (reference sequence). Primers used in a second PCR of roughly 6 to 11 cycles were a sample-barcoded 5' primer and a J-beta primer mix. Each cDNA molecule carried a tag from a template-switch adaptor that contained 12 random nucleotides. TCRdb re-called the 5' RACE reads with MiXCR, one entry per CDR3 protein. The data show about 620,000 distinct CDR3 sequences, about 21% seen once. Sequencing was done on a sample of blood. The V and J genes are TRBV7-9 and TRBJ2-7; D unresolved. The clonotype was recovered from an older man in good health. The CDR3 region has the DNA TGTGCCAGCAGCCTCTCCATTTCCTACGAGCAGTACTTC. Encoded protein: CASSLSISYEQYF. The whole variable domain, filled in from reference TRBV7-9 and TRBJ2-7, reads DTGVSQNPRHKITKRGQNVTFRCDPISEHNRLYWYRQTLGQGPEFLTYFQNEAQLEKSRLLSDRFSAERPKGSFSTLEIQRTEQGDSAMYLCASSLSISYEQYFGPGTRLTVT.